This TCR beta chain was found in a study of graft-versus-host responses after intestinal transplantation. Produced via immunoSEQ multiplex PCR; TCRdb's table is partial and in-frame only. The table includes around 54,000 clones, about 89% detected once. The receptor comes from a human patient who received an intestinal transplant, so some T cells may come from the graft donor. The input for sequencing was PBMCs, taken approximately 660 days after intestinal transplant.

As DNA, the CDR3 is TGTGCCAGCAGTGGTACGACAGGGGCACGGTACGAGCAGTACTTC. Protein: CASSGTTGARYEQYF. The chain is built from TRBV2 and TRBJ2-7, with 8 bases identical to TRBD1. With 4 bases clipped from V and 4 bases from J, the junction kept 9 bases outside the gene matches. CDR3 length: 15 amino acids. Looked up from germline, CDR1 is SNHLY and CDR2 is FYNNEI.